This T cell receptor (beta chain) derives from a study of shared clonotypes between healthy human individuals. Study as a whole: Donors, aged 18 to 49, were two women and a few men.

Germline loops: CDR1 MDHEN, CDR2 SYDVKM. Trimming left V 3 bases short and J 0 bases short, with 12 bases between. There are 17 residues in the CDR3. Note on this clone: What it recognizes is unknown. Distinct nucleotide sequences in the sample also encode this CDR3.

Using ten immunoSEQ deep assay plates, investigators sequenced unsorted PBMC DNA. Generated by immunoSEQ multiplex PCR, the TCRdb table keeps only in-frame clones and is missing some. The sample yields under 600,000 clones, over 75% seen once. Findings of the study overall: Sampling included only blood; tissue repertoires likely differ.

The sample taken for sequencing was PBMCs. V gene TRBV28 combines with J gene TRBJ2-6; D may be TRBD1 or TRBD2 (5 bases each). The clonotype comes from a woman between 35 and 50 years old in good health. Some clones in this sample may be carry-over from other donors' samples. The CDR3 DNA follows: TGTGCCAGCAGTTTCGGGGCAGCCTACTCTGGGGCCAACGTCCTGACTTTC. Translating gives CASSFGAAYSGANVLTF. Full variable domain (outside the CDR3, taken from reference TRBV28 and TRBJ2-6): DVKVTQSSRYLVKRTGEKVFLECVQDMDHENMFWYRQDPGLGLRLIYFSYDVKMKEKGDIPEGYSVSREKKERFSLILESASTNQTSMYLCASSFGAAYSGANVLTFGAGSRLTVL.